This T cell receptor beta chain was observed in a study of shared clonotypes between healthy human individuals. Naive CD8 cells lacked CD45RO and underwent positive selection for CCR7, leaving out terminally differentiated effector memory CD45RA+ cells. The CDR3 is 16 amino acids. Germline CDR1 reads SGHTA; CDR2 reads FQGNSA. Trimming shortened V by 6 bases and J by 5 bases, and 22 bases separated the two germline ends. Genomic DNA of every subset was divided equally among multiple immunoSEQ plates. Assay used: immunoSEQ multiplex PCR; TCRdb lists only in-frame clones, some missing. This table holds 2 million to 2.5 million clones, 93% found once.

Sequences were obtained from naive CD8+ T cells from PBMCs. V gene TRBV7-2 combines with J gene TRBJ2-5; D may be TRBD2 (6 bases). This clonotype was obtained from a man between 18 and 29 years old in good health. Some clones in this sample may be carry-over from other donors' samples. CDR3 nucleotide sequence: TGTGCCAGCAGGCAATGGCAGGAGGGGACCGGGGAGACCCAGTACTTC. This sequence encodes CASRQWQEGTGETQYF.